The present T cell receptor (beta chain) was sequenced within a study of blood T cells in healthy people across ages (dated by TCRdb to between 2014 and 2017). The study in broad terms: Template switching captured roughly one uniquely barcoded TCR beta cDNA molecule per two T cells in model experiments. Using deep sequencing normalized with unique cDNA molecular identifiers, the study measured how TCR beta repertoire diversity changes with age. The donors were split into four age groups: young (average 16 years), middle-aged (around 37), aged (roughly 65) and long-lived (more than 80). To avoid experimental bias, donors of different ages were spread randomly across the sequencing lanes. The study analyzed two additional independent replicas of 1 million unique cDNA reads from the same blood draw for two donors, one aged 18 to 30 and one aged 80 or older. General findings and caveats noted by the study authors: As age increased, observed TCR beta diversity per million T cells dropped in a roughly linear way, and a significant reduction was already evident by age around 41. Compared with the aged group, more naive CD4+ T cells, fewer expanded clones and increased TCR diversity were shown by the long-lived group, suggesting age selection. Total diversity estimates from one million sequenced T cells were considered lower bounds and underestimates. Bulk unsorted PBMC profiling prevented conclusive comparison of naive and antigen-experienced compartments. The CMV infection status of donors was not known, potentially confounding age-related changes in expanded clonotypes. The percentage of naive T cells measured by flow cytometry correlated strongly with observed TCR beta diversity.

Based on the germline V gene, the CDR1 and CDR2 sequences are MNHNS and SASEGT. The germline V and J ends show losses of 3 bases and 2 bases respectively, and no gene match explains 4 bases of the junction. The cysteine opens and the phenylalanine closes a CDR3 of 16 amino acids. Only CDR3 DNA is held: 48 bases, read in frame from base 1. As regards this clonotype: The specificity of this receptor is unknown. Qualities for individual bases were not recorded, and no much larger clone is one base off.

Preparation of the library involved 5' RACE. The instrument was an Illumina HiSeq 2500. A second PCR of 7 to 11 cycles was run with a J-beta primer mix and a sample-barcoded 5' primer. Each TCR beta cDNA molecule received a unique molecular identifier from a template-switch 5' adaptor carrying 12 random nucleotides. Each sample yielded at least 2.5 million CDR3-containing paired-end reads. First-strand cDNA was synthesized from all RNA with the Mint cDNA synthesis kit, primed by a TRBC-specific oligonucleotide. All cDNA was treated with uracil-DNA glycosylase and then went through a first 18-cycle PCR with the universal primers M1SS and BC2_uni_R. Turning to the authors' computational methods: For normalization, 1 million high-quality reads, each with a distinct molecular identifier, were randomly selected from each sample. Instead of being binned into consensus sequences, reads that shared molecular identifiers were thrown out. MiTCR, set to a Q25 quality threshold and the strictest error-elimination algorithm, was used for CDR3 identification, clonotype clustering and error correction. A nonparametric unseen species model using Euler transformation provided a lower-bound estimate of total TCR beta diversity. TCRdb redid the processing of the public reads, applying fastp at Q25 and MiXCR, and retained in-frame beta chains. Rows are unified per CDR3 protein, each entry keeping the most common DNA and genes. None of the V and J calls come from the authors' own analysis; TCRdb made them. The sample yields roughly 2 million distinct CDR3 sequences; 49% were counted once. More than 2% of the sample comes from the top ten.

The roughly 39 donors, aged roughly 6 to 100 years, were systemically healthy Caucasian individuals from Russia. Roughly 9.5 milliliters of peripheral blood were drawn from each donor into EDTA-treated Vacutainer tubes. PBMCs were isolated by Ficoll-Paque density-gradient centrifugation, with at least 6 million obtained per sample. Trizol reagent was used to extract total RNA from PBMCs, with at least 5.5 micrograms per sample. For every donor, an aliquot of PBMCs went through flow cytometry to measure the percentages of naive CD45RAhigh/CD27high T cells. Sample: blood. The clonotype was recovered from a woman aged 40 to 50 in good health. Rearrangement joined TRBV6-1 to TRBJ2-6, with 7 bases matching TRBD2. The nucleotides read TGTGCCAGCAGTGAGCAGGCGGGGGCTGGGGCCAACGTCCTGACTTTC. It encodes CASSEQAGAGANVLTF.